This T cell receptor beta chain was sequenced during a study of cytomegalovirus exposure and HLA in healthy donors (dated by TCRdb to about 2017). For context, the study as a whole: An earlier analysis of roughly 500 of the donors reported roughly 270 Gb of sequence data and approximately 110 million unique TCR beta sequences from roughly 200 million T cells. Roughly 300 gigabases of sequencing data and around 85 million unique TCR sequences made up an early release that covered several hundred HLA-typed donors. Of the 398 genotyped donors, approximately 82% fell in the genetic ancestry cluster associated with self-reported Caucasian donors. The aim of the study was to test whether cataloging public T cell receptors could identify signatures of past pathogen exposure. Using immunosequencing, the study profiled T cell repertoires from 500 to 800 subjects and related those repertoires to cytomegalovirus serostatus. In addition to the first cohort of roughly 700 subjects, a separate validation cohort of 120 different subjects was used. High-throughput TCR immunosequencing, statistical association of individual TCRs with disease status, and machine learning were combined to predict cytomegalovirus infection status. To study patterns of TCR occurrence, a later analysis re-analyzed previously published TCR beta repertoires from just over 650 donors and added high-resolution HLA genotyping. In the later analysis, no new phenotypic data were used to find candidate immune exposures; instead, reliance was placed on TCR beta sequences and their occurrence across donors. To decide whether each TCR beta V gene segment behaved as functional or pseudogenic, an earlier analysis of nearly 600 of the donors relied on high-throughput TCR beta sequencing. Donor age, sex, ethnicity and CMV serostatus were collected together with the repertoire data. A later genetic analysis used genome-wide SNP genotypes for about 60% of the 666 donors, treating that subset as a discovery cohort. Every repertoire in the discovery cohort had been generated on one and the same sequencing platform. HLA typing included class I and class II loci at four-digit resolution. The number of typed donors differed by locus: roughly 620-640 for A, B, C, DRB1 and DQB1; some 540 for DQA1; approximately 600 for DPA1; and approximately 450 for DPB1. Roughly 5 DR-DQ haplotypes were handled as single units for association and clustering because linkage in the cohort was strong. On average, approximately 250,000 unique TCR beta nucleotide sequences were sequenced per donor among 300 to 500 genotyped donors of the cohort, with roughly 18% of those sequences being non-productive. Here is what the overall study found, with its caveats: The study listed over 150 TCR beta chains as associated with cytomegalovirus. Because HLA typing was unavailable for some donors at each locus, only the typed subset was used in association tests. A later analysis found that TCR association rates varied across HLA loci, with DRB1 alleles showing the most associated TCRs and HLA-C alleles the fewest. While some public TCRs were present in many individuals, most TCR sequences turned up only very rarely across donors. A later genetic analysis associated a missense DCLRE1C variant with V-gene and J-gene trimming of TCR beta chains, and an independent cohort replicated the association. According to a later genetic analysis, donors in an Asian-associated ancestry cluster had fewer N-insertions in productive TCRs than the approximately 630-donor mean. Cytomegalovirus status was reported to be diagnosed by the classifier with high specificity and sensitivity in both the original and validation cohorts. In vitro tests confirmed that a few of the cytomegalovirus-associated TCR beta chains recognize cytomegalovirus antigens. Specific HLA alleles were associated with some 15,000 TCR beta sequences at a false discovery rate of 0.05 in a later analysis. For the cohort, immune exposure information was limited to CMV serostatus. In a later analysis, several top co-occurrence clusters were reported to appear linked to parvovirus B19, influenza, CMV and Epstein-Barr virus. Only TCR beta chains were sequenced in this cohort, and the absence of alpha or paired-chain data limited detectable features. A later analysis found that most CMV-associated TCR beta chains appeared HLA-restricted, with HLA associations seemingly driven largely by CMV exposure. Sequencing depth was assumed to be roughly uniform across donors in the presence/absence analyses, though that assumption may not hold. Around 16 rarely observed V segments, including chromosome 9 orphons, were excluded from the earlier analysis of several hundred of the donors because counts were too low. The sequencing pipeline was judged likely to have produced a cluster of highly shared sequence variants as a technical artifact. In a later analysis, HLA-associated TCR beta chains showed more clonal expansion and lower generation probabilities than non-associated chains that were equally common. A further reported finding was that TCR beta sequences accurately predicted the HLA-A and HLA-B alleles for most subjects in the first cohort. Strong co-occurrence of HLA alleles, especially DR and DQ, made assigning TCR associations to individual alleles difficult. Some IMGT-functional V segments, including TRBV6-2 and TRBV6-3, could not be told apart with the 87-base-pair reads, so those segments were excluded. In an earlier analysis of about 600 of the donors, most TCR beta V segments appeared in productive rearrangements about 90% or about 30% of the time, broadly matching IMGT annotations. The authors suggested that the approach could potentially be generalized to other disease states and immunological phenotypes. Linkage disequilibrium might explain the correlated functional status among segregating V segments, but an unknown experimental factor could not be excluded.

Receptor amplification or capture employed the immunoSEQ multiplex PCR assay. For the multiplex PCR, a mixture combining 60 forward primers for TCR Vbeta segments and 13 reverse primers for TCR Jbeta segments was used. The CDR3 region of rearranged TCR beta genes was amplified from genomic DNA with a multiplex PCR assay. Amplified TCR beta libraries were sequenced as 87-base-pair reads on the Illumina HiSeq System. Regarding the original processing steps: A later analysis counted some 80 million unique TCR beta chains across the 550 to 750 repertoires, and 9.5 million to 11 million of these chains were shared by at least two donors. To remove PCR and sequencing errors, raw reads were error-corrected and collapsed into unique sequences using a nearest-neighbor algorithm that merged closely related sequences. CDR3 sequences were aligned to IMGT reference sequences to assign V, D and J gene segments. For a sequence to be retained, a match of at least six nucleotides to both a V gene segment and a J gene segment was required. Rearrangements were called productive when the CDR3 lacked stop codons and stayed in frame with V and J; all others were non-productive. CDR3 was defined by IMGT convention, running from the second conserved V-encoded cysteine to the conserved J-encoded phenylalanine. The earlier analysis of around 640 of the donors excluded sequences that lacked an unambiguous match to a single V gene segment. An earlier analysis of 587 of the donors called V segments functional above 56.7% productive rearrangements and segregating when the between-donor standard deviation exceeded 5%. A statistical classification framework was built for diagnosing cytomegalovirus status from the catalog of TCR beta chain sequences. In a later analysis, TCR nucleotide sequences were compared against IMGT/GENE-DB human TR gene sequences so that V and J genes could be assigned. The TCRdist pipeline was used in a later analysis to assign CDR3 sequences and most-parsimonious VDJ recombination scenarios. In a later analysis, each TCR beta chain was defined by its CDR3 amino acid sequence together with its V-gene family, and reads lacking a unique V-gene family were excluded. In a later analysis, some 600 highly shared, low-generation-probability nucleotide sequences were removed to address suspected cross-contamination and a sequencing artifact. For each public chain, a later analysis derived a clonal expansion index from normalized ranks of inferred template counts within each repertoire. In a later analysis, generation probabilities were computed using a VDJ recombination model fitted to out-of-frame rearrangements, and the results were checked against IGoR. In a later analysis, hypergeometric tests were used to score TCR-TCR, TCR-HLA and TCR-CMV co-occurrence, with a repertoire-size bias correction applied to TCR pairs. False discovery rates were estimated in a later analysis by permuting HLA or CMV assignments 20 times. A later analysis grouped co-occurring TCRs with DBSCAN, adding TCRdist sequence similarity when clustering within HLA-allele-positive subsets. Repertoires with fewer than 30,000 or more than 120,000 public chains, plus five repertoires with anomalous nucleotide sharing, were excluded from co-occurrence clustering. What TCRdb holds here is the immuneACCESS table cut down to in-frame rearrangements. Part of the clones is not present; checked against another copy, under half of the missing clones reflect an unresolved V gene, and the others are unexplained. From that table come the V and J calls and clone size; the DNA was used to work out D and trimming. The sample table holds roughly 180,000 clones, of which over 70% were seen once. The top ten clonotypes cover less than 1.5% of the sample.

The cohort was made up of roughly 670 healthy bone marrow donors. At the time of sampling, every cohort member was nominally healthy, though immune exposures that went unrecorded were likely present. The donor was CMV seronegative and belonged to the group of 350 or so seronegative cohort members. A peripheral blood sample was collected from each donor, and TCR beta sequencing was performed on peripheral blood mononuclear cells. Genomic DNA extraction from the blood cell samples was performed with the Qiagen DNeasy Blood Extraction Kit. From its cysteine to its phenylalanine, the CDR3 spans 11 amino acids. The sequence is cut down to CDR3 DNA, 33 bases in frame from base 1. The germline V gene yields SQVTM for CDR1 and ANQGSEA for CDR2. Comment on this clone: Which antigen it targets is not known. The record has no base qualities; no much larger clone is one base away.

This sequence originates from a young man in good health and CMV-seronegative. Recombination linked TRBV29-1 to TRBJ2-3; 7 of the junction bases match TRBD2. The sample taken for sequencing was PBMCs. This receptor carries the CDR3 CLAGETDTQYF. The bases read TGCTTGGCGGGGGAAACAGATACGCAGTATTTT.